Listed below are T cell receptor beta chains from one sample, sequenced in a study of tumor and adjacent non-tumor tissue in lung cancer. One entry per CDR3 protein results from TCRdb running MiXCR on the multiplex PCR reads. The sample lists over 130,000 distinct CDR3 sequences; around 65% were seen once. The sequenced material came from lung tumor tissue. These receptors were obtained from a man aged 55 to 70 with small cell lung cancer. Each CDR3 is given with its conserved first and last residue. A D gene is named only where the DNA matches it firmly. Size is omitted from some rows. Given values are once, few, many or a class for expanded clones.

>TRBV6-5|NA|TRBJ2-3|NA
CACSTLRGWSTDTQYF
TGTGCCTGCAGTACCCTCCGGGGGTGGTCCACAGATACGCAGTATTTT
>TRBV5-1|NA|TRBJ2-5|TRBD2
CASRFGRAEETQYF
TGCGCCAGCAGATTCGGGAGGGCCGAGGAGACCCAGTACTTC
>TRBV20-1|many|TRBJ2-1|NA
CSAIRRYNEQFF
TGCAGTGCTATAAGACGTTATAATGAGCAGTTCTTC
>TRBV6-1|once|TRBJ1-6|TRBD1
CTTAVQGAIKSYNSPLQF
TGTACCACCGCGGTACAGGGGGCAATTAAGTCCTATAATTCACCCCTCCAGTTT
>TRBV11-3|NA|TRBJ2-3|NA
CASSLMWGDMQYF
TGTGCCAGCAGCCTAATGTGGGGTGATATGCAGTATTTT
>TRBV11-2|few|TRBJ2-5|NA
CASSFLVKETQYF
TGTGCCAGCAGCTTCCTAGTTAAGGAGACCCAGTACTTC
>TRBV4-2|NA|TRBJ2-7|TRBD2
CTSSQDGTSGTYEQYF
TGTACTAGCAGCCAAGATGGAACTAGCGGAACCTACGAGCAGTACTTC
>TRBV5-6|once|TRBJ2-2|NA
CASSSSRTRGTGELFF
TGTGCCAGCAGCTCGTCCCGGACACGGGGGACCGGGGAGCTGTTTTTT
>TRBV5-4|few|TRBJ2-5|TRBD2
CASSLGASGMAETQYF
TGTGCCAGCAGCTTGGGGGCGAGCGGGATGGCGGAGACCCAGTACTTC
>TRBV5-6|NA|TRBJ2-1|NA
CASSSLWSNEQFF
TGTGCCAGCAGTAGTCTCTGGAGTAATGAGCAGTTCTTC
>TRBV10-3|NA|TRBJ2-3|NA
CAIKRADTQYF
TGTGCCATCAAACGGGCAGATACGCAGTATTTT
>TRBV28|NA|TRBJ2-7|NA
CASSFLMDMVIYEQYF
TGTGCCAGCAGTTTCTTAATGGACATGGTGATCTACGAGCAATACTTT
>TRBV4-1|many|TRBJ2-6|TRBD1
CASSPAPGQVPPGANVLTF
TGCGCCAGCAGCCCTGCCCCAGGACAGGTTCCCCCCGGGGCCAACGTCCTGACTTTC
>TRBV7-9|NA|TRBJ2-5|NA
CASSSLLPQETQYF
TGTGCCAGCAGTTCACTACTACCTCAAGAGACCCAGTACTTC
>TRBV12-3/TRBV12-4|NA|TRBJ2-5|NA
CASTVRSHGTQYF
TGTGCTAGCACCGTTAGATCCCATGGGACCCAGTACTTC
>TRBV24-1|NA|TRBJ2-5|NA
CATSDPRLQETQYF
TGTGCCACCAGTGATCCCAGGCTCCAAGAGACCCAGTACTTC
>TRBV12-3/TRBV12-4|NA|TRBJ1-4|TRBD1
CASTDRGGGEKLFF
TGTGCCAGCACCGACAGGGGAGGGGGCGAAAAACTGTTTTTT
>TRBV6-6|NA|TRBJ1-5|NA
CASRPGGSNQPQHF
TGTGCCAGCAGGCCCGGCGGTAGCAATCAGCCCCAGCATTTT
>TRBV4-2|NA|TRBJ2-7|TRBD2
CASSHSGSRKEQDF
TGTGCCAGCAGCCATAGCGGGAGTAGGAAAGAGCAGGACTTC
>TRBV28|few|TRBJ2-3|NA
CASSQTGLTDTQYF
TGTGCCAGCAGCCAGACGGGCCTCACTGATACGCAGTATTTT
>TRBV20-1|NA|TRBJ2-1|NA
CSARDMGYSYNEQSF
TGCAGTGCTAGAGATATGGGCTATAGCTACAATGAGCAGTCCTTC
>TRBV20-1|NA|TRBJ2-1|NA
CSAGDPNVNEQFF
TGCAGTGCTGGAGATCCCAACGTCAATGAGCAGTTCTTC
>TRBV20-1|NA|TRBJ2-1|TRBD2
CSARGGLAGREYFF
TGCAGTGCTAGGGGTGGACTAGCGGGTCGTGAGTATTTCTTC
>TRBV11-2|many|TRBJ1-1|TRBD1
CASSLRDRAWTEAFF
TGTGCCAGCAGCCTGAGGGACAGGGCCTGGACTGAAGCTTTCTTT
>TRBV5-1|few|TRBJ2-2|NA
CASSFWGAHTGELFF
TGCGCCAGCAGCTTTTGGGGGGCGCACACCGGGGAGCTGTTTTTT
>TRBV11-2|many|TRBJ2-3|NA
CASSFTGATDTQYF
TGTGCCAGCAGCTTTACGGGGGCCACAGATACGCAGTATTTT
>TRBV12-5|NA|TRBJ1-1|NA
CASGLSPNTETFF
TGTGCTAGTGGTTTGTCCCCGAACACTGAAACTTTCTTT
>TRBV6-1|NA|TRBJ1-4|TRBD1
CASSGNRHRGVGEKLFF
TGTGCCAGCAGTGGAAATCGACACAGGGGGGTGGGTGAAAAACTGTTTTTT
>TRBV11-2|NA|TRBJ2-2|NA
CASSLDAVGSRNAWELFF
TGTGCCAGCAGCTTAGATGCGGTGGGTAGCAGGAACGCCTGGGAGCTGTTTTTT
>TRBV4-2|NA|TRBJ2-1|TRBD2
CASSQDGRLAVPVF
TGTGCCAGTAGCCAAGATGGTCGACTAGCCGTCCCCGTGTTC
>TRBV20-1|NA|TRBJ2-3|NA
CSAMYRGTDTQYF
TGCAGTGCTATGTATAGGGGCACAGACACGCAGTATTTT
>TRBV6-5|NA|TRBJ2-7|NA
CASSYFSGHEQYF
TGTGCCAGCAGTTACTTCTCGGGCCACGAGCAGTACTTC
>TRBV29-1|many|TRBJ2-7|TRBD1
CSVEDWGQGAREQYF
TGCAGCGTTGAAGACTGGGGACAGGGGGCGAGGGAGCAGTACTTC
>TRBV11-2|NA|TRBJ1-1|NA
CASSSDQYTEAFF
TGTGCCAGCAGCTCAGATCAATACACTGAAGCTTTTTTT
>TRBV27|NA|TRBJ2-2|TRBD1
CASSLQGAGGELFF
TGTGCCAGCAGTTTACAGGGGGCGGGCGGGGAGCTGTTTTTT
>TRBV20-1|NA|TRBJ1-5|TRBD1
CNARTGTDQPQHF
TGCAATGCTCGGACAGGAACCGATCAGCCCCAGCATTTT
>TRBV6-1|NA|TRBJ2-3|TRBD2
CASSERGSCTDTQYF
TGTGCCAGCAGTGAGCGGGGGTCATGCACAGATACGCAGTATTTT
>TRBV11-2|NA|TRBJ2-7|NA
CASSLVFEGRYERYF
TGTGCCAGCAGTTTAGTGTTTGAGGGACGATACGAGCGGTACTTC
>TRBV20-1|once|TRBJ2-3|NA
CSAIVGVITDTQYF
TGCAGTGCGATAGTGGGAGTAATCACAGATACGCAGTATTTT
>TRBV11-2|NA|TRBJ2-5|NA
CASSLDVQRAVGSKETQCF
TGTGCCAGCAGCTTAGATGTCCAGCGGGCAGTGGGGAGCAAAGAGACCCAGTGCTTC
>TRBV28|NA|TRBJ2-3|TRBD2
CASSLGGTSGRWGDTQYF
TGTGCCAGCAGTCTCGGCGGGACTAGCGGGAGGTGGGGAGATACGCAGTATTTT
>TRBV10-3|NA|TRBJ1-2|NA
CAFSWGLNCGYTF
TGTGCCTTCAGTTGGGGGCTTAACTGTGGCTACACCTTC
>TRBV29-1|few|TRBJ2-5|NA
CSVGGHSGETQYF
TGCAGCGTTGGGGGCCACTCGGGAGAGACCCAGTACTTC
>TRBV29-1|once|TRBJ2-1|TRBD2
CSVELAGLVSNKQFF
TGCAGCGTGGAACTAGCGGGACTAGTAAGTAATAAGCAGTTCTTC
>TRBV20-1|NA|TRBJ2-1|NA
CSAPFRPRGNEQFF
TGCAGTGCTCCGTTCAGACCGCGGGGCAATGAGCAGTTCTTC
>TRBV11-2|NA|TRBJ2-7|NA
CASSLAAGCEQYF
TGTGCGAGCAGCTTAGCGGCTGGGTGCGAGCAGTACTTC
>TRBV11-3|NA|TRBJ2-2|TRBD2
CDSSPRGLAGGSSYGELFF
TGTGACAGCAGCCCGAGGGGACTAGCGGGAGGGTCCTCATATGGGGAGCTGTTTTTT
>TRBV20-1|many|TRBJ2-7|TRBD2
CSAGGSGTTYEQYF
TGCAGTGCTGGAGGTAGCGGGACTACCTACGAGCAGTACTTC
>TRBV20-1|NA|TRBJ2-7|NA
CSARGQTAYEQYF
TGCAGTGCTAGGGGTCAGACAGCCTACGAGCAGTACTTC